This T cell receptor beta chain originates from a study of blood T cell repertoires in COVID-19. Study details: In each case, the material was cDNA or gDNA derived from T cells, B-cell-depleted T cells, or PBMCs.

Methods used by the authors: Amplification of reference gene primers was used by the study to estimate nucleated cell counts. TCRdb's table, derived via immunoSEQ multiplex PCR, lists solely in-frame clones and lacks some. The V and J calls and clone size were taken over from that table, and D and trimming were inferred from the DNA. This sample has approximately 80,000 clones, with 85% found just once. The CDR3 runs 16 residues. Germline CDR1 is MNHNS and CDR2 is SASEGT. Trimming removed 0 bases at V and 3 bases at J, with 12 bases between. Sequencing was carried out using peripheral blood. This TCR came from a man between 50 and 59 years old with COVID-19, enrolled during active disease. This chain joins TRBV6-1 and TRBJ1-3, with no clear D. CDR3 coding DNA: TGTGCCAGCAGTGAAGCGCCGTGGGCAGGTGGAAACACCATATATTTT. Translated, it gives CASSEAPWAGGNTIYF.